Given below is one TCR beta chain in context. Antigen specificity is unknown. Within the sample, other DNA sequences also encode this same CDR3. Trimming cost V 6 bases and J 4 bases, with 8 bases left between them. This CDR3 is built from 12 residues. Per the germline V gene, CDR1 is SGHAT and CDR2 is FQNNGV. This specimen comes from a study of shared clonotypes between healthy human individuals. Study information: Each donor's CD8 memory used one plate, CD8 naive two, each CD4 subset three.

Study findings and constraints: The expectation was that sequencing depth would affect clonotype sharing among donors.

Genomic DNA of each subset was evenly split across several immunoSEQ plates. Profiled with immunoSEQ multiplex PCR; TCRdb holds only in-frame clones, not every one. The table has roughly 2.2 million clones, approximately 93% seen once. This sequence joins TRBV11-2 and TRBJ2-3, with D hard to call. Specimen: naive CD4+ T cells from PBMCs. The subset here: CD45RA+ positively selected. The sequence was obtained from a man younger than 30 in good health. Some clones in this sample may be carry-over from other donors' samples. DNA for the CDR3: TGTGCCAGCAGTCTAGTCGCAGATACGCAGTATTTT. Its translation is CASSLVADTQYF.